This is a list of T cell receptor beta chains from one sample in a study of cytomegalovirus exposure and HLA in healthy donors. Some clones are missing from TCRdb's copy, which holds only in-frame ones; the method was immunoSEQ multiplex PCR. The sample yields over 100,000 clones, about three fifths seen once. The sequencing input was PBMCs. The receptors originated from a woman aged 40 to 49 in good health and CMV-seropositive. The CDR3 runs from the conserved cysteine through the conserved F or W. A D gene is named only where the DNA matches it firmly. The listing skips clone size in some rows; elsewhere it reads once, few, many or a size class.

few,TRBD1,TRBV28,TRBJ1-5,TGTGCCAGCAGTTTAGGACAGGGGGCAAATCAGCCCCAGCATTTT,CASSLGQGANQPQHF
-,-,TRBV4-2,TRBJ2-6,TGTGCCAGCAGCCAAGACGGGGAACCCTCTGGGGCCAACGTCCTGACTTTC,CASSQDGEPSGANVLTF
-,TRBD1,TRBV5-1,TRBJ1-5,TGCGCCAGCAGCTATGGACAGGGTGATCAGCCCCAGCATTTT,CASSYGQGDQPQHF
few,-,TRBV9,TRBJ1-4,TGTGCCAGCAGCGTAGCGGGGGACGAAAAACTGTTTTTT,CASSVAGDEKLFF
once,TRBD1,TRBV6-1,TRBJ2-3,TGTGCCAGCAGTGGAGTGGGGACAGGGACTGATACGCAGTATTTT,CASSGVGTGTDTQYF
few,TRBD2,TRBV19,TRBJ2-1,TGTGCCAGTAGTCCCGGGCGGGGGAGGAACAATGAGCAGTTCTTC,CASSPGRGRNNEQFF
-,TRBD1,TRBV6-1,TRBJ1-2,TGTGCCAGCACGACAGGGATTAACTATGGCTACACCTTC,CASTTGINYGYTF
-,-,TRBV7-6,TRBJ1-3,TGTGCCAGCAGCTGGAGCTCTGGAAACACCATATATTTT,CASSWSSGNTIYF
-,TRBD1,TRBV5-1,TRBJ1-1,TGCGCCAGCAGCCAGGGGGCATCGAGCACTGAAGCTTTCTTT,CASSQGASSTEAFF
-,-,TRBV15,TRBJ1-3,TGTGCCACCAGCAGAGATCTGACTCATGGGAACACCATATATTTT,CATSRDLTHGNTIYF
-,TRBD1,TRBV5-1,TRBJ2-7,TGCGCCAGCAGCTTGCACCTACAGGGGGCCTACGAGCAGTACTTC,CASSLHLQGAYEQYF
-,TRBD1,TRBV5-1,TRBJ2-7,TGCGCCAGCAGCTTGGCCGGGACAGCATCCTACGAGCAGTACTTC,CASSLAGTASYEQYF
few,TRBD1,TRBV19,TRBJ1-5,TGTGCCAGTAGTATGACAGGGGGGAATCAGCCCCAGCATTTT,CASSMTGGNQPQHF
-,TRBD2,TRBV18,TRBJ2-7,TGTGCCAGCTCAACCTCCGGGACTATCATCTACGAGCAGTACTTC,CASSTSGTIIYEQYF
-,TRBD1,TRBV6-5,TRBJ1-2,TGTGCCAGCAGGAAAAAGGCAGGGGGCTATGGCTACACCTTC,CASRKKAGGYGYTF
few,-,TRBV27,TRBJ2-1,TGTGCCAGCAGGCCGTTGCAGGGTGGCTACAATGAGCAGTTCTTC,CASRPLQGGYNEQFF
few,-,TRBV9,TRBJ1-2,TGTGCCAGCAGCGTAGCCCACCGGGAGGGCCGCTATGGCTACCCCTTC,CASSVAHREGRYGYPF
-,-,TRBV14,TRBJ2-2,TGTGCCAGCAGCCAACAGGGGTTCGGCGGGGAGCTGTTTTTT,CASSQQGFGGELFF
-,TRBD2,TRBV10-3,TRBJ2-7,TGTGCCATCAGGTCGGGACTAGCGGACCCCAAGGACTACGAGCAGTACTTC,CAIRSGLADPKDYEQYF
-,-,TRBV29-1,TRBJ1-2,TGCAGCGTTGCCAGGGAAGGTTACTATGGCTGCACCTTC,CSVAREGYYGCTF
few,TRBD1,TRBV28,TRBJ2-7,TGTGCCAGCAGTTTGGGGACAGCCTCCTACGAGCAGTACTTC,CASSLGTASYEQYF
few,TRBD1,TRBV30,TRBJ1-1,TGTGCCTGGAGTGGACAGGGCGATGAAGCTTTCTTT,CAWSGQGDEAFF
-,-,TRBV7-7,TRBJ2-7,TGTGCTAGCAGCCGCGCACAGTCCTACGAGCAGTACTTC,CASSRAQSYEQYF
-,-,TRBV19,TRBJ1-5,TGTGCCAGTAGTTCCGACAGTACGAGCTTTACCCTCACGCCCCAGCATTTT,CASSSDSTSFTLTPQHF
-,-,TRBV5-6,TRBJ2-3,TGTGTCAGCAGCTTCGGCAGGACAGATACGCAGTATTTT,CVSSFGRTDTQYF
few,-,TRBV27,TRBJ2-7,TGTGCCAGCAGTTTACGGGGGGCCGGTTACGAGCAGTACTTC,CASSLRGAGYEQYF
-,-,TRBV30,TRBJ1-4,TGTGCCTGGCGAAAGAAACAGGTTCTTAATGAAAAACTGTTTTTT,CAWRKKQVLNEKLFF
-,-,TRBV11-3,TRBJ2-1,TGTGCCAGCAGCCTAAGGGAGCTCTACAATGAGCAGTTCTTC,CASSLRELYNEQFF
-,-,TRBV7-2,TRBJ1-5,TGTGCCAGCAGCCCACTGGACAGATATAGCAATCAGCCCCAGCATTTT,CASSPLDRYSNQPQHF
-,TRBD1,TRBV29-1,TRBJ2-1,TGCAGCGTTGTTGGGACAGGTTACAATGAGCAGTTCTTC,CSVVGTGYNEQFF
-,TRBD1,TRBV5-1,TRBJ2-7,TGCGCCAGCAGCGGGGCGACAGGGGGTACCTACGAGCAGTACTTC,CASSGATGGTYEQYF
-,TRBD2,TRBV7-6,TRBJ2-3,TGTGCCAGCAGCTTAAGACTAGCGGACACAGATACGCAGTATTTT,CASSLRLADTDTQYF
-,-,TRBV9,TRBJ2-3,TGTGCCAGCAGCGTCCGGGACACAGATCGCACAGATACGCAGTATTTT,CASSVRDTDRTDTQYF
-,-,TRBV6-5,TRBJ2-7,TGTGCCAGCAGGTCGACAGGAACCTACGAGCAGTACTTC,CASRSTGTYEQYF
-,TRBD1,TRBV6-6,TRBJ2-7,TGTGCCAGCAGTAGGCTTGTGGACAGGTCGTACTTC,CASSRLVDRSYF
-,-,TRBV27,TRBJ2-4,TGTGCCAGCAGTCCCATCGAACAGGACAAAAACATTCAGTACTTC,CASSPIEQDKNIQYF
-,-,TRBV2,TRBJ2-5,TGTGCCAGCGGGGACGGCGGGAAAAGGGTTGAGACCCAGTACTTC,CASGDGGKRVETQYF